A single sample is the source of the 19 T cell receptor beta chains below, sequenced in a study of type 1 regulatory T cells (dated by TCRdb to 2020 to 2022). Antigens of these TCRs are unknown. Sequencing instrument: Illumina MiSeq. TCRdb reanalyzed the raw reads on its own, using fastp at Q25 for trimming and MiXCR for clone calling, and kept in-frame beta chains. When rows share a CDR3 protein, they turn into one entry using the most common DNA and genes. In all, the sample holds thousands of distinct CDR3 sequences, and under 35% of those were seen once. About 7.8% of the sample is in the top ten clones. The sequenced material came from cultured T cells, either the whole culture or a sorted T cell fraction (not recorded which). The cell subset or site tag for this specimen amounts to: Tr1-enriched cell product generated in vitro against host alloantigens. The receptors were sampled from a human donor in good health.

This clonotype is medium-sized (0.01 to 0.1%) by share. One end of the junction varies from germline; a read error may be responsible. V is TRBV6-2 or TRBV6-3 and J is TRBJ2-2, with no clear D. Looked up from germline, CDR1 is MNHEY and CDR2 is SVGEGT. The CDR3 loop spans 9 amino acids. The CDR3 DNA reads TGTGCCAGCAGTTACTTCCCCATTTTT. It specifies CASSYFPIF.

The chain uses TRBV7-8 and TRBJ2-5; D may be TRBD2 (7 bases). The length of the CDR3 is 15 residues. CDR1 is SGHVS and CDR2 is FQNEAQ in the germline V gene. V shed 2 bases and J shed 5 bases, with 15 bases lying between them. The CDR3 is CASSLRGGPGETQYF. The CDR3 coding sequence is TGTGCCAGCAGCTTAAGGGGGGGGCCTGGGGAGACCCAGTACTTC.

In its sample, this clonotype is medium-sized (0.01 to 0.1%). V is TRBV7-3 and J is TRBJ2-3; no clear D. The CDR3 contains 14 residues. The V end lost 0 bases, the J end lost 6 bases, and 10 bases lay between the germline ends. Germline CDR1 reads SGHTA; CDR2 reads FQGTGA. CDR3 loop: CASSLTLTEDTQYF. For the CDR3, the DNA is TGTGCCAGCAGCTTAACACTGACCGAGGATACGCAGTATTTT.

This clonotype has more than one count but fewer than ten. This sequence joins TRBV6-1 and TRBJ1-1; 7 bases fit TRBD1. Germline loops: CDR1 MNHNS, CDR2 SASEGT. With V trimmed by 5 bases and J by 7 bases, 10 bases remained unmatched. The CDR3 has 14 residues. The CDR3 loop reads CASSRGTAGFEAFF. CDR3 coding DNA: TGTGCCAGCAGTCGAGGGACAGCTGGATTTGAAGCTTTCTTT.

This clonotype was detected many times. This sequence joins TRBV20-1 and TRBJ2-7, with a tentative D call TRBD2 (7 bases). The germline CDR1 and CDR2 sequences are DFQATT and SNEGSKA (reference sequence). V was shortened by 5 bases and J by 1 base, with 12 bases between the two germline ends. This CDR3 is built from 13 residues. The CDR3, as DNA: TGCAGTGCTGAGGGGGGGGGGTCCTACGAGCAGTACTTC. It encodes CSAEGGGSYEQYF.

This clonotype was seen at least ten times. This chain links TRBV7-8 with TRBJ2-5; 12 positions agree with TRBD2. This CDR3 comprises 17 residues. V lost 0 bases, J lost 5 bases, and 7 bases stayed unmatched. CDR1 is SGHVS and CDR2 is FQNEAQ in the germline V gene. The CDR3 bases are TGTGCCAGCAGCTTAGCGATTCTAGCGGGAGGGCCGGAGACCCAGTACTTC. This encodes CASSLAILAGGPETQYF.

The chain joins TRBV6-1 to TRBJ2-2; D ambiguous. The length of the CDR3 is 14 residues. Trimming took off 5 bases at V and 5 bases at J, with 12 bases between the two ends. Germline values: CDR1 MNHNS, CDR2 SASEGT. The CDR3 bases are TGTGCCAGCAGTTACCTGCGTAGGACCGGGGAGCTGTTTTTT. Its translation is CASSYLRRTGELFF.

Many counts were recorded for this clonotype. Here the CDR3 DNA reads TGTGCCAGCTCACGGGGAGATCAGCCCCAGCATTTT. Its translation: CASSRGDQPQHF. The chain has TRBV18 and TRBJ1-5; unclear D gene. V shed 4 bases and J shed 5 bases, with 6 bases lying between them. Germline V gene data show CDR1 as KGHSH and CDR2 as LQKENI. The CDR3 extends over 12 amino acids. The full variable domain, completed using reference TRBV18 and TRBJ1-5, is NAGVMQNPRHLVRRRGQEARLRCSPMKGHSHVYWYRQLPEEGLKFMVYLQKENIIDESGMPKERFSAEFPKEGPSILRIQQVVRGDSAAYFCASSRGDQPQHFGDGTRLSIL.

By its share, this clonotype is medium-sized. This sequence joins TRBV5-1 and TRBJ2-7; TRBD2 matches at 13 bases. Per germline, CDR1 SGHRS and CDR2 YFSETQ. The CDR3 sequence is 17 residues long. Trimming at V came to 4 bases and at J to 5 bases, leaving 12 bases not matched to a gene. Here the CDR3 reads CASSGGLAGERGDEQYF. The CDR3, as DNA: TGCGCCAGCAGCGGCGGACTAGCGGGAGAACGCGGGGACGAGCAGTACTTC.

This clonotype is classed as medium-sized. The V and J genes are TRBV12-3 or TRBV12-4 and TRBJ2-2, with D unresolved. The CDR3 consists of 12 residues. Trimming removed 2 bases at V and 9 bases at J, with 7 bases between. CDR3 sequence: CASSLLERELFF. CDR3 DNA sequence: TGTGCCAGCAGTTTACTAGAACGGGAGCTGTTTTTT.

Relative to its sample, this clonotype is medium-sized (0.01 to 0.1%). V usage is TRBV5-1 and J usage is TRBJ1-1, with D uncertain. There are 15 residues in the CDR3. CDR1 is SGHRS, CDR2 YFSETQ, per germline. Trimming cost V 1 base and J 1 base, with 11 bases left between them. The CDR3, as DNA: TGCGCCAGCAGCTTGTTAGGTTCGTCGAACACTGAAGCTTTCTTT. It yields the protein CASSLLGSSNTEAFF. The full variable domain, with the rest looked up from reference TRBV5-1 and TRBJ1-1, is KAGVTQTPRYLIKTRGQQVTLSCSPISGHRSVSWYQQTPGQGLQFLFEYFSETQRNKGNFPGRFSGRQFSNSRSEMNVSTLELGDSALYLCASSLLGSSNTEAFFGQGTRLTVV.

By share, this clonotype ranks as medium-sized. V gene TRBV7-2 combines with J gene TRBJ1-2; 12 positions match TRBD1. This CDR3 contains 13 residues. Trimming took 1 base from V and 14 from J; bases not matched to a gene: 5. Germline V lookup: CDR1 SGHTA, CDR2 FQGNSA. The CDR3 bases are TGTGCCAGCAGCTTAGAGGGACAGGGGGCGTCTACCTTC. Translated, it gives CASSLEGQGASTF.

This clonotype was seen repeatedly, ten times or more. The chain combines TRBV7-6 with TRBJ2-7; D is unresolved. V lost 3 bases to trimming and J lost 0 bases, with 12 bases between them. The CDR3 is 15 residues long. Germline lookup yields CDR1 SGHVS and CDR2 FNYEAQ. DNA of the CDR3: TGTGCCAGCAGCTTGGTAGATACTAACTCCTACGAGCAGTACTTC. It is translated as CASSLVDTNSYEQYF.

The J gene is TRBJ2-7, the V gene TRBV3-1; 7 bases agree with TRBD2. This CDR3 region has 15 residues. The J segment lost 2 bases and the V segment lost 3 bases, leaving 7 bases of the junction unmatched. Germline CDR1 is LGHDT and CDR2 is YNNKEL (reference sequence). The CDR3 reads CASSQGTAGAYEQYF. The CDR3 nucleotides read TGTGCCAGCAGCCAGGGGACGGCGGGAGCCTACGAGCAGTACTTC.

In its sample, this clonotype is medium-sized. The V gene is TRBV7-6, the J gene TRBJ2-2; TRBD2 is a possible D gene (6 bases). This CDR3 region has 15 residues. The V gene's germline CDR1 is SGHVS and CDR2 FNYEAQ. V was cut by 1 base and J by 6 bases, with 12 bases left in between. CDR3 coding DNA: TGTGCCAGCAGCTTAGTGCGGGATTCGGCCGGGGAGCTGTTTTTT. It yields the protein CASSLVRDSAGELFF.

By sample fraction, this clonotype is medium-sized. The rearrangement links TRBV18 to TRBJ2-7; perhaps TRBD2 as D (5 bases). This CDR3 region has 19 residues. V was clipped by 3 bases and J by 0 bases, with 24 bases between them. The germline V gene encodes CDR1 KGHSH and CDR2 LQKENI. In DNA, the CDR3 is TGTGCCAGCTCACCTAGAGGGTCGCCAGGCGCCGTCCGCTCCTACGAGCAGTACTTC. Translating gives CASSPRGSPGAVRSYEQYF. The full variable domain, completed using reference TRBV18 and TRBJ2-7, is NAGVMQNPRHLVRRRGQEARLRCSPMKGHSHVYWYRQLPEEGLKFMVYLQKENIIDESGMPKERFSAEFPKEGPSILRIQQVVRGDSAAYFCASSPRGSPGAVRSYEQYFGPGTRLTVT.

V and J are TRBV19 and TRBJ2-7, with D perhaps matching TRBD1 (6 bases). The V gene lost 7 bases and the J gene lost 6 bases, with 13 bases spanning the gap. Germline loops: CDR1 LNHDA, CDR2 SQIVND (reference sequence). The CDR3 loop spans 12 amino acids. CDR3 DNA sequence: TGTGCCAGTAATTTACAGGGCAGCGAGCAGTACTTC. This sequence encodes CASNLQGSEQYF.

This chain links TRBV7-2 with TRBJ1-1; no clear D gene. Germline V CDR1 and CDR2: SGHTA, FQGNSA. The CDR3 is 14 amino acids. V was cut by 2 bases and J by 2 bases, with 9 bases left in between. As DNA, the CDR3 is TGTGCCAGCAGCTTATCGGCCAGAAACACTGAAGCTTTCTTT. Translation: CASSLSARNTEAFF.

The chain couples TRBV12-3 or TRBV12-4 to TRBJ2-6; either TRBD1 or TRBD2 may supply D (7 bases each). This CDR3 has 18 residues. V lost 5 bases and J 0 bases, leaving 17 bases between the germline ends. CDR3 residues: CASSPQGGFGSGANVLTF. CDR3 DNA sequence: TGTGCCAGCAGTCCCCAGGGGGGGTTCGGCTCTGGGGCCAACGTCCTGACTTTC.